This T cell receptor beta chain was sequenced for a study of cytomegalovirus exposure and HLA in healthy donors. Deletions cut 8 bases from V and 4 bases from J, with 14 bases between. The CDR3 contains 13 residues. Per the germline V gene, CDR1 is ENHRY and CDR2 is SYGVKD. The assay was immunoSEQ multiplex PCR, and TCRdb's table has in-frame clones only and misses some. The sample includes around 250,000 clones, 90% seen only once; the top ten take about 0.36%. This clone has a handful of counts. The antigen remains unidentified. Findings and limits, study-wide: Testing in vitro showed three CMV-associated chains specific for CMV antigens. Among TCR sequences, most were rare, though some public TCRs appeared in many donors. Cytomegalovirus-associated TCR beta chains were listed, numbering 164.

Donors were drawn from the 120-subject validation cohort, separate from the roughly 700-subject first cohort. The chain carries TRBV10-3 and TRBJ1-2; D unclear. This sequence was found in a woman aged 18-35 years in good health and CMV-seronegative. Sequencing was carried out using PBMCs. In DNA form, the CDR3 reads TGTGCCATCTCCGGACTGGAACTCTATGGCTACACCTTC. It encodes CAISGLELYGYTF.